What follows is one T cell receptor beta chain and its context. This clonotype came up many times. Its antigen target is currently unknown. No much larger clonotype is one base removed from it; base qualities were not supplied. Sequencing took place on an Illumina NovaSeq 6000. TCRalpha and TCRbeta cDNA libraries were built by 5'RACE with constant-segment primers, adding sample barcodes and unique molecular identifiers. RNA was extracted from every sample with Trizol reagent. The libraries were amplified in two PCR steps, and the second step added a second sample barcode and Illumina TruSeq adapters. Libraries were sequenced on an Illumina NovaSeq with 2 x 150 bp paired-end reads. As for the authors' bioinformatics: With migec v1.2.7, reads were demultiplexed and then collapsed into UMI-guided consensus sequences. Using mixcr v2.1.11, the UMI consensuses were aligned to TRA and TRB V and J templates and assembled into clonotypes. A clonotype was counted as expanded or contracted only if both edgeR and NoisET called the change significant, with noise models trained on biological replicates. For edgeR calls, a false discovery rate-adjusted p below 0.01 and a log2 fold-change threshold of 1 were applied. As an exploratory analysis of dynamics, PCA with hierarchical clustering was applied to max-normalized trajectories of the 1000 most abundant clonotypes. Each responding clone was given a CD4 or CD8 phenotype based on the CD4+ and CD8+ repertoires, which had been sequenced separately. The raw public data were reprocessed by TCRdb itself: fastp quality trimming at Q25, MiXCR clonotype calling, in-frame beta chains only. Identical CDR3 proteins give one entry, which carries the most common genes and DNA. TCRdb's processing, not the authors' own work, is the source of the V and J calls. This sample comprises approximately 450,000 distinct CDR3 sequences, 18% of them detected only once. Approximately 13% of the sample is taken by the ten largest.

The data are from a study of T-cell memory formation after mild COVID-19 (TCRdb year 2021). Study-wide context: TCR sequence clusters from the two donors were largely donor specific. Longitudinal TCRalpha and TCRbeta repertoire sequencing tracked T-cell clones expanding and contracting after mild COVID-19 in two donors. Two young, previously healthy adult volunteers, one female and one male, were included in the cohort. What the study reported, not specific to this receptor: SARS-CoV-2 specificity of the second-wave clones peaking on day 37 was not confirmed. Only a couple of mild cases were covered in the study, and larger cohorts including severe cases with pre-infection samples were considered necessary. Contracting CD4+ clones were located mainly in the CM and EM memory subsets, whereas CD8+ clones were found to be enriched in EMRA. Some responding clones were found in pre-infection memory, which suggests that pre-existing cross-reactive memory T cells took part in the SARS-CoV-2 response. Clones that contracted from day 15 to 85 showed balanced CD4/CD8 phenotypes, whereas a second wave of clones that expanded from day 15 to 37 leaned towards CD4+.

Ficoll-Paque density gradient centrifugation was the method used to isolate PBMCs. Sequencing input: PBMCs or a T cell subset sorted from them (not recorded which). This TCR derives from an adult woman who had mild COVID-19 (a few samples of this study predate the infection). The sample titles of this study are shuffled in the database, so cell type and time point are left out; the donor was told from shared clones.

The DNA reads TGTGCCACCAGTGGTCAATCTAGCATTGGAAATGAGCAGTTCTTC. It codes for CATSGQSSIGNEQFF. This chain is built from TRBV24-1 and TRBJ2-1; 5 matching bases give a weak D call of TRBD2. The CDR3 contains 15 residues, cysteine and phenylalanine counted. Left in the record is the CDR3 DNA by itself, 45 bases read in frame from the first base. From a lookup of the germline V gene, CDR1 and CDR2 are KGHDR and SFDVKD. The V and J ends are trimmed by 5 bases and 7 bases, leaving 17 bases between them.